The 19 T cell receptor beta chains reported below all come from one sample, sequenced in a study of cytotoxic CD8 clonotypes in ibrutinib-treated CLL. Using immunoSEQ multiplex PCR, the repertoire was profiled, and TCRdb retains in-frame clones only, with some absent. The repertoire holds fewer than 300,000 clones, less than 85% seen once, with around 5.1% in the top ten. This sample comprised PBMCs, obtained at disease progression, from a patient treated with ibrutinib. The receptors shown here come from a human donor with chronic lymphocytic leukemia.

V and J are TRBV19 and TRBJ2-1; 8 bases line up with TRBD1. This CDR3 has 15 residues. The junction had 16 bases not matched to a gene; V was cut back by 10 bases and J by 8 bases. Per the germline V gene, CDR1 is LNHDA and CDR2 is SQIVND (reference sequence). CDR3 sequence reads: CATSRDPGGIYEQFF. The CDR3 DNA reads as TGTGCCACCTCGAGGGACCCAGGGGGCATCTATGAGCAGTTCTTC.

The V and J genes are TRBV10-1 and TRBJ2-7, with D tentatively TRBD2 (7 bases). There are 14 residues in the CDR3. V lost 6 bases to trimming and J lost 4 bases, with 16 bases between them. Per germline, CDR1 WNHNN and CDR2 SYGVQD (reference sequence). The CDR3 region is CASRRGEGRYEQYF. The CDR3 DNA is TGCGCCAGCAGGAGGGGGGAGGGGAGGTACGAGCAGTACTTC.

The V and J genes are TRBV11-2 and TRBJ2-3; D is uncertain. Germline CDR1 SGHAT, CDR2 FQNNGV. The CDR3 runs 10 residues. The V and J ends lost 9 bases and 7 bases respectively, with 8 bases between them. In nucleotides, the CDR3 is TGTGCCAGTTCGGTGTATACGCAGTATTTT. As protein: CASSVYTQYF.

The chain couples TRBV29-1 to TRBJ1-5, with TRBD1 matching 8 bases. The CDR3 loop spans 12 amino acids. The V and J ends lost 5 bases and 7 bases, in that order; junction bases with no gene match: 4. CDR1 SQVTM and CDR2 ANQGSEA come from the germline V gene. The CDR3 DNA sequence: TGCAGCGTTAAACAGGGGGGGCAGCCCCAGCATTTT. Protein: CSVKQGGQPQHF.

This chain connects TRBV4-2 to TRBJ2-7; D is unclear. This CDR3 is 12 amino acids long. Trimming removed 0 bases at V and 2 bases at J, with 2 bases between. From germline, CDR1 is LGHNA and CDR2 YNFKEQ. The CDR3 reads CASSQDAYEQYF. CDR3 in DNA: TGTGCCAGCAGCCAAGATGCCTACGAGCAGTACTTC.

The rearrangement uses TRBV5-4 and TRBJ1-2; no firm D call. V was trimmed by 2 bases and J by 8 bases, leaving 10 bases between them. CDR3 length: 12 amino acids. From germline, CDR1 is SGHNT and CDR2 YYREEE (reference sequence). CDR3 bases: TGTGCCAGCAGCTTAGGGCTAGGAGGCTACACCTTC. Residues: CASSLGLGGYTF.

This clone occurred a few times. The chain links TRBV29-1 to TRBJ1-4; the D is unclear. Per the germline V gene, CDR1 is SQVTM and CDR2 is ANQGSEA. The ends were cut back, 4 bases at V and 5 bases at J, with 11 bases in the middle. The CDR3 totals 13 residues. The CDR3: CSVATRTNEKLFF. The CDR3 nucleotides are TGCAGCGTTGCGACACGGACGAATGAAAAACTGTTTTTT.

The V and J genes are TRBV29-1 and TRBJ2-1, with 9 nucleotides matching TRBD1. V dropped 4 bases and J dropped 10; count of bases not matched to a gene: 29. Germline V gives CDR1 SQVTM, CDR2 ANQGSEA. CDR3 length equals 20 residues. The CDR3 here is CSVARLFGTGPGRGQFEQFF. CDR3 DNA sequence: TGCAGCGTTGCTCGCCTCTTCGGGACAGGGCCTGGGAGGGGTCAATTCGAGCAGTTCTTC.

The chain uses TRBV18 and TRBJ2-1, with no clear D. The CDR3 covers 11 residues. Germline V lookup: CDR1 KGHSH, CDR2 LQKENI. Between the trimmed V and J ends, which lost 4 bases and 10 bases, there was a span of 8 bases. CDR3 amino acids: CASSQSGEQFF. CDR3 nucleotide sequence: TGTGCCAGCTCACAGTCAGGCGAGCAGTTCTTC.

The chain links TRBV19 to TRBJ2-3, with a possible D match to TRBD2 (6 bases). There are 12 residues in the CDR3. Looked up from germline, CDR1 is LNHDA and CDR2 is SQIVND (reference sequence). The V end was cut by 7 bases, the J end by 4 bases, with 9 bases between. In DNA, the CDR3 is TGTGCCAGTAATTGGGGGGCAGATACGCAGTATTTT. Amino acid sequence: CASNWGADTQYF.

The chain couples TRBV6-5 to TRBJ2-7, with 7 bases matching TRBD2. Trimming at V came to 6 bases and at J to 6 bases, leaving 11 bases not matched to a gene. The CDR3 is 14 amino acids. Germline lookup yields CDR1 MNHEY and CDR2 SVGAGI. The chain's CDR3 is CASSPLAARGEQYF. DNA for the CDR3: TGTGCCAGCAGCCCTCTAGCGGCGAGGGGCGAGCAGTACTTC.

Regarding this clone: The same CDR3 is also encoded by other DNA sequences in this sample. The gene calls are TRBV11-2 and TRBJ2-7, with 9 bases matching TRBD1. V lost 4 bases, J lost 3 bases, and 4 bases stayed unmatched. The CDR3 is 14 amino acids. The germline V gene has CDR1 SGHAT and CDR2 FQNNGV. The CDR3 DNA is TGTGCCAGCAGCTCGGGACAGGGACTCTACGAGCAGTACTTC. Its translation is CASSSGQGLYEQYF.

This rearrangement joins TRBV11-2 to TRBJ2-7; 13 nucleotides match TRBD2. Trimming took 5 bases from V and 0 from J; bases not matched to a gene: 7. CDR1 SGHAT and CDR2 FQNNGV come from the germline V gene. The CDR3 totals 17 residues. In nucleotides, the CDR3 is TGTGCCAGCAGCCGGACTAGCGGGGGTTGGAGCTCCTACGAGCAGTACTTC. Translated, it gives CASSRTSGGWSSYEQYF.

V usage is TRBV29-1 and J usage is TRBJ2-1; TRBD2 agrees at 8 bases. Germline V gene data show CDR1 as SQVTM and CDR2 as ANQGSEA. This CDR3 is 16 amino acids long. The junction had 11 bases not matched to a gene; V was cut back by 7 bases and J by 0 bases. Here the CDR3 reads CSGTPSGRGSYNEQFF. CDR3 DNA sequence: TGCAGCGGGACGCCCTCCGGGAGGGGCTCCTACAATGAGCAGTTCTTC.

The rearrangement uses TRBV25-1 and TRBJ2-7; TRBD2 is a possible D gene (7 bases). V lost 4 bases, J lost 3 bases, and 16 bases lay in between. CDR1 and CDR2 (germline): MGHDK, SYGVNS. The CDR3 length is 15 residues. The CDR3 DNA follows: TGTGCCAGCAGTGCCCCCCGGCGGGGGCACTACGAGCAGTACTTC. As protein: CASSAPRRGHYEQYF.

The chain links TRBV4-1 to TRBJ2-7, with D possibly being TRBD2 (5 bases). V shed 5 bases and J shed 2 bases, with 13 bases lying between them. Germline CDR1 and CDR2: MGHRA and YSYEKL. The CDR3 covers 14 residues. CDR3 bases: TGCGCCAGCAGCACCCGGACTGGGACCTACGAGCAGTACTTC. Encoded protein: CASSTRTGTYEQYF.

The chain carries TRBV2 and TRBJ2-7; no clear D. The V and J ends lost 3 bases and 2 bases respectively, with 11 bases between them. Germline V gene data show CDR1 as SNHLY and CDR2 as FYNNEI. The CDR3 length is 14 residues. DNA for the CDR3: TGTGCCAGCAGTGATAAGATCAGAACCTACGAGCAGTACTTC. This codes for CASSDKIRTYEQYF.

The chain carries TRBV4-1 and TRBJ2-1, with D possibly TRBD2 on 6 matching bases. The CDR3 has 17 residues. The V gene lost 2 bases and the J gene lost 4 bases, with 18 bases spanning the gap. Germline V gives CDR1 MGHRA, CDR2 YSYEKL. CDR3 sequence: CASSQFFGGEPYNEQFF. The CDR3 region has the DNA TGCGCCAGCAGCCAATTTTTCGGCGGGGAACCTTACAATGAGCAGTTCTTC.

The rearrangement uses TRBV27 and TRBJ2-1; no reliable D call. The CDR3 covers 14 residues. Germline CDR1 MNHEY, CDR2 SMNVEV (reference sequence). V was pared by 9 bases and J by 0 bases, with 12 bases between. The CDR3 coding sequence is TGTGCCAGTCGGGTACAGAGCTCCTACAATGAGCAGTTCTTC. Its translation: CASRVQSSYNEQFF.